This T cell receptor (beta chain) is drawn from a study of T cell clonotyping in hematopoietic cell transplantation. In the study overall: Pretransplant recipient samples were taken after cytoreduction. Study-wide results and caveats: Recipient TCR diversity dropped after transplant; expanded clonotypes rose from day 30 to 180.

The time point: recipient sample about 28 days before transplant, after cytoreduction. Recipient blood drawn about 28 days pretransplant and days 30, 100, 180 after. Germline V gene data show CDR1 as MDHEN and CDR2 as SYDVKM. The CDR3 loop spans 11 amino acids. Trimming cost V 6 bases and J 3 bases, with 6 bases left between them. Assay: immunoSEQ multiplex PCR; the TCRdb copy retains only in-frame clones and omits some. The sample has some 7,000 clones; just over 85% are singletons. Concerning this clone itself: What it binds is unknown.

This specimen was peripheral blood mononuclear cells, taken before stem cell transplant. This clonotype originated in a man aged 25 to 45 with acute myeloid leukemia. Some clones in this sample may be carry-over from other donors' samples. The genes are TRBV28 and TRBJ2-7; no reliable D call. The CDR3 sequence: CASSSYYEQYF. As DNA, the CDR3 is TGTGCCAGCAGCTCATACTACGAGCAGTACTTC.